This T cell receptor (beta chain) stems from a study of blood T cell repertoires in COVID-19. For the study at large: Some COVID-19 samples were acute and others convalescent; all came from the United States, Italy and Spain.

Authors' analysis steps: Reference gene primer amplification in the assay estimated nucleated cell counts. Profiling relied on immunoSEQ multiplex PCR, and the TCRdb table lists in-frame clones only, not all of them. That table is the source of V, J and clone size, and D and trimming were worked out from the DNA. The data show about 100,000 clones, 85% seen once. Between the trimmed V and J ends, which lost 5 bases and 7 bases, there was a span of 18 bases. This CDR3 is 15 amino acids long. From germline, CDR1 is MNHEY and CDR2 SVGAGI. This clonotype originated in a man between 50 and 59 years old with active or convalescent COVID-19. The V call is TRBV6-5, the J call TRBJ1-5; the D gene is possibly TRBD1 (5 bases). The sample consisted of peripheral blood. The CDR3 bases are TGTGCCAGCAGTCCCTCGATCGGGGGGAGCCAGCCCCAGCATTTT. Residues: CASSPSIGGSQPQHF.